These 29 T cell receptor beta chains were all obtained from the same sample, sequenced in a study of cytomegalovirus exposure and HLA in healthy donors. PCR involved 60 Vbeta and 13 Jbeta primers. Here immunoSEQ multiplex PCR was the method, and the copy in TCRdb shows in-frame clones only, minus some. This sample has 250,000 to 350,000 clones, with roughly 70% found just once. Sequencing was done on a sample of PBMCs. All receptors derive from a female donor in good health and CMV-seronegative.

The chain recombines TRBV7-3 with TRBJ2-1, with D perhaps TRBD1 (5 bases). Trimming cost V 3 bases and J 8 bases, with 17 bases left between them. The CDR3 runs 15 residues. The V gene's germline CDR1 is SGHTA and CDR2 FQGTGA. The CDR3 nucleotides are TGTGCCAGCAGCTTGTCAGGGAACTACCAAGATGAGCAGTTCTTC. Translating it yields CASSLSGNYQDEQFF. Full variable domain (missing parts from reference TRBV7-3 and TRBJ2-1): GAGVSQTPSNKVTEKGKYVELRCDPISGHTALYWYRQSLGQGPEFLIYFQGTGAADDSGLPNDRFFAVRPEGSVSTLKIQRTERGDSAVYLCASSLSGNYQDEQFFGPGTRLTVL.

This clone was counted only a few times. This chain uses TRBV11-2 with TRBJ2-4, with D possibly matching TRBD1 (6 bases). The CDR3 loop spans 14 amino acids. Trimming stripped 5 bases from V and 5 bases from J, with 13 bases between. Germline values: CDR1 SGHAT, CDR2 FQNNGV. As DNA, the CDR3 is TGTGCCAGCAGCCTACAGGGCACCCAAAACATTCAGTACTTC. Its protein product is CASSLQGTQNIQYF.

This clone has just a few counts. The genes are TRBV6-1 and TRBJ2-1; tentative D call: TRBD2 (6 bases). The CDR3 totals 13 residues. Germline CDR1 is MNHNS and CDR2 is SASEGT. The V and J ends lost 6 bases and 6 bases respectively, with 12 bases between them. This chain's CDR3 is CASRPGGSNEQFF. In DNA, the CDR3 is TGTGCCAGCAGACCCGGGGGTTCCAATGAGCAGTTCTTC.

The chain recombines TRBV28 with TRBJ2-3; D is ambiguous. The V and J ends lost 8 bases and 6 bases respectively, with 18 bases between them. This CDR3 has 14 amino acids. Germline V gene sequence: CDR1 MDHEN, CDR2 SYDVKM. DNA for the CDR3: TGTGCCAGCGGCCTTGAGGATTACCTTGATACGCAGTATTTT. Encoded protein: CASGLEDYLDTQYF. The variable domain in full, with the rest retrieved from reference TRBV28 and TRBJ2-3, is DVKVTQSSRYLVKRTGEKVFLECVQDMDHENMFWYRQDPGLGLRLIYFSYDVKMKEKGDIPEGYSVSREKKERFSLILESASTNQTSMYLCASGLEDYLDTQYFGPGTRLTVL.

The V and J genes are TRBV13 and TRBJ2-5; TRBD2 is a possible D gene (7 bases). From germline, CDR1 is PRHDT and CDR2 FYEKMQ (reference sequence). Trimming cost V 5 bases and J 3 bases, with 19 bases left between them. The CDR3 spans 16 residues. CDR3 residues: CASSLSGEGVKETQYF. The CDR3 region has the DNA TGTGCCAGCAGCCTCTCAGGGGAGGGGGTGAAAGAGACCCAGTACTTC.

CDR3 amino acids: CASSLLAGTSGITNTGELFF. The CDR3 nucleotides read TGTGCCAGCAGTTTATTGGCCGGGACTAGCGGGATAACGAACACCGGGGAGCTGTTTTTT. This sequence joins TRBV28 and TRBJ2-2; 13 bases are a match to TRBD2. V trimming: 1 base; J trimming: 0 bases; junction bases outside the gene matches: 8. The CDR3 totals 20 residues. Germline CDR1 and CDR2: MDHEN and SYDVKM.

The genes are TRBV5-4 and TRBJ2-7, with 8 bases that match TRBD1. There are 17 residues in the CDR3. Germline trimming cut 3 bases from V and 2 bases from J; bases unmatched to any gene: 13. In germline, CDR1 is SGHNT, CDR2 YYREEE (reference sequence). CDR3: CASSSSTSGGMTYEQYF. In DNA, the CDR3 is TGTGCCAGCAGCTCCTCTACTTCAGGGGGCATGACCTACGAGCAGTACTTC.

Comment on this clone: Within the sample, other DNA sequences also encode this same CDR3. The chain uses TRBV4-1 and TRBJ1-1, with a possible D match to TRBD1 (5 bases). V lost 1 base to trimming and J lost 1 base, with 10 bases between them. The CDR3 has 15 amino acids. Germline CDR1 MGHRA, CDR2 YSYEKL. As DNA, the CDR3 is TGCGCCAGCAGCCAAGTGGGGCAAAAGAACACTGAAGCTTTCTTT. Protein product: CASSQVGQKNTEAFF.

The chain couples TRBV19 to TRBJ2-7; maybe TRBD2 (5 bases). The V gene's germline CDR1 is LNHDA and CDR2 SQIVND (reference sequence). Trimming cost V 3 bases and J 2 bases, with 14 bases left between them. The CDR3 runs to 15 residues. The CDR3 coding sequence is TGTGCCAGTAGTATCGAGGGCACAAGGACCTACGAGCAGTACTTC. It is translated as CASSIEGTRTYEQYF.

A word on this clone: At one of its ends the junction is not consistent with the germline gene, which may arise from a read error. CDR3 in DNA: TGTTCCAGCAGCTTAGTCCTAGCGGGAGGGCCTAACGAGCAGTACTTC. Translation: CSSSLVLAGGPNEQYF. This rearrangement joins TRBV7-9 to TRBJ2-7; 12 bases are a match to TRBD2. This CDR3 spans 16 amino acids. Germline CDR1 SEHNR, CDR2 FQNEAQ (reference sequence).

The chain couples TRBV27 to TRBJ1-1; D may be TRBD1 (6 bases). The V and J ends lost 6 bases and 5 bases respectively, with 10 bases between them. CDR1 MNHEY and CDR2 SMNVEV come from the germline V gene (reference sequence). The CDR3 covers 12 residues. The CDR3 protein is CASSKRGTEAFF. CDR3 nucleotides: TGTGCCAGCAGCAAAAGGGGGACTGAAGCTTTCTTT.

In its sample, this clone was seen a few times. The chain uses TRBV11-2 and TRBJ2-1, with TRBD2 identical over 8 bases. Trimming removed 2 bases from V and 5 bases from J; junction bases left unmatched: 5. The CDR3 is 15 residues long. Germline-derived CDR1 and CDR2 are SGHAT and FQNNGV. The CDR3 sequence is CASSLSGSVNNEQFF. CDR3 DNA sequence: TGTGCCAGCAGCTTAAGCGGGAGTGTTAACAATGAGCAGTTCTTC.

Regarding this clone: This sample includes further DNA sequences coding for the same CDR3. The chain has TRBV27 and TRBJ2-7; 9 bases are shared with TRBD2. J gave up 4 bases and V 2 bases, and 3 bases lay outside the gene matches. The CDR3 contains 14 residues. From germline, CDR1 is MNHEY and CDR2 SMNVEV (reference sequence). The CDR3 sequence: CASSLGGRGYEQYF. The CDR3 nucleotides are TGTGCCAGCAGTTTAGGCGGGAGGGGATACGAGCAGTACTTC.

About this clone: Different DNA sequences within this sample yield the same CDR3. CDR3 sequence (DNA): TGTGCCAGTAGCGGGAGGGAGTCCTACGAGCAGTACTTC. It codes for CASSGRESYEQYF. V and J are TRBV7-2 and TRBJ2-7, with 11 bases matching TRBD2. This CDR3 is 13 amino acids long. The junction had 2 bases not matched to a gene; V was cut back by 9 bases and J by 1 base. The germline V gene encodes CDR1 SGHTA and CDR2 FQGNSA.

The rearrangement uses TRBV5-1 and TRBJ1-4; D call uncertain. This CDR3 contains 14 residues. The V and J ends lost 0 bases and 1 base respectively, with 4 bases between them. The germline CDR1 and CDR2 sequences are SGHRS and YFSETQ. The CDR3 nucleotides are TGCGCCAGCAGCTTGGCCGTAACTAATGAAAAACTGTTTTTT. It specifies CASSLAVTNEKLFF.

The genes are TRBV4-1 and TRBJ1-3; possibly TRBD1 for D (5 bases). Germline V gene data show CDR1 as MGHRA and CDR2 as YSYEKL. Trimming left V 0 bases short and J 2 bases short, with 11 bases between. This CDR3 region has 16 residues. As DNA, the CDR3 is TGCGCCAGCAGCCAAGATCCGGGAGGGGCTGGAAACACCATATATTTT. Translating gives CASSQDPGGAGNTIYF.

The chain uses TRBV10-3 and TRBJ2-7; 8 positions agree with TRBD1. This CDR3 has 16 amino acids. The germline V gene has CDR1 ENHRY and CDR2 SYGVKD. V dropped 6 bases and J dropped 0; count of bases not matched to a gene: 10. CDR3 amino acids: CAISTPGQEYSYEQYF. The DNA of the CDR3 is TGTGCCATCAGCACACCGGGACAGGAATACTCCTACGAGCAGTACTTC.

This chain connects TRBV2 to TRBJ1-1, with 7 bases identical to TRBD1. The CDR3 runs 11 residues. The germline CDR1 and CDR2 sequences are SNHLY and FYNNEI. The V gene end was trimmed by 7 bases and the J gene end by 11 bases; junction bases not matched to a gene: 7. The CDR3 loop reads CASKTGFSAFF. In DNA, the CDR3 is TGTGCCAGCAAGACAGGGTTTTCGGCTTTCTTT.

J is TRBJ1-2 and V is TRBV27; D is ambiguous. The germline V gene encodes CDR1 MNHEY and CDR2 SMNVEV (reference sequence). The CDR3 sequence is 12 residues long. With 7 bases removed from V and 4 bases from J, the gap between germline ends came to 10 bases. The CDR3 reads CASIAEIYGYTF. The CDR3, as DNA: TGTGCCAGCATAGCGGAAATCTATGGCTACACCTTC.

The CDR3 DNA reads as TGCGCCAGCAGCTCTTCCGGCCTAGCGGGAGGGCAGACCCAGTACTTC. It translates to CASSSSGLAGGQTQYF. The rearrangement joins TRBV4-1 to TRBJ2-5; the match to TRBD2 covers 12 bases. CDR1 is MGHRA and CDR2 is YSYEKL in the germline V gene. J was trimmed by 6 bases and V by 5 bases; bases with no gene match: 10. This CDR3 spans 16 amino acids.

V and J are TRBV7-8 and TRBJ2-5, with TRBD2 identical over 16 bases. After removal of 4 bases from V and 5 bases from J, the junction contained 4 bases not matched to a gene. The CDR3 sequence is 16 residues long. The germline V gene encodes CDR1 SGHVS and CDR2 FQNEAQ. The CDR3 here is CASSYGTSGREETQYF. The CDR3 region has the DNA TGTGCCAGCAGCTACGGGACTAGCGGGAGGGAGGAGACCCAGTACTTC.

The CDR3 loop reads CASSPSGTANTGELFF. CDR3 sequence (DNA): TGTGCCAGCAGCCCGTCCGGGACAGCGAACACCGGGGAGCTGTTTTTT. The genes are TRBV7-3 and TRBJ2-2, with 7 positions matching TRBD1. The CDR3 spans 16 residues. Losses at the gene ends were 5 bases for V and 0 bases for J; bases not matched to a gene: 6. From germline, CDR1 is SGHTA and CDR2 FQGTGA.

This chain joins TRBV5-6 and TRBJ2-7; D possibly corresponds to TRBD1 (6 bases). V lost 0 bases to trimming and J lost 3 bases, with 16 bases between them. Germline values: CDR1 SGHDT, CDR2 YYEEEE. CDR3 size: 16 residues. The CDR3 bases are TGTGCCAGCAGCTTGGAAGACACAGGGCCTTTCTACGAGCAGTACTTC. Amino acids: CASSLEDTGPFYEQYF.

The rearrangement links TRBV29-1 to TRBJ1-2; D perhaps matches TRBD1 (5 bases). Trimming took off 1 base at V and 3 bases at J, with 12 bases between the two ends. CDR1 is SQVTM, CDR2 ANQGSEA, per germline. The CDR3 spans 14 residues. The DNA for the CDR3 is TGCAGCGTTGAAGTAGGGGAAACAGACTATGGCTACACCTTC. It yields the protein CSVEVGETDYGYTF.

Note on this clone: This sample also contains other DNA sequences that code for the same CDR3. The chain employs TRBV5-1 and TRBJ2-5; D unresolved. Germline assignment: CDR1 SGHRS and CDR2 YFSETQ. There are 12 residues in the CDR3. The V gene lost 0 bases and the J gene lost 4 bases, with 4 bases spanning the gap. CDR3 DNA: TGCGCCAGCAGCTTGGCCCTAGAGACCCAGTACTTC. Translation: CASSLALETQYF.

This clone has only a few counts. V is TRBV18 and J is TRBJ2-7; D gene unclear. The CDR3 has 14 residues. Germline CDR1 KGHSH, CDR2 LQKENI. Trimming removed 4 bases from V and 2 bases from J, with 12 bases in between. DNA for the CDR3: TGTGCCAGCTCACGGGTGACTGAAGCCTACGAGCAGTACTTC. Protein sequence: CASSRVTEAYEQYF.

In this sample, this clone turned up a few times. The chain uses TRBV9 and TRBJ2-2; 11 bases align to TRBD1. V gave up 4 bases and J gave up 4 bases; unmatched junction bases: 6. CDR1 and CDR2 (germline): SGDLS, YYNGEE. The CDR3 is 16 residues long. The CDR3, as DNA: TGTGCCAGCAGCACAGGACAGGGGGCTCGCACCGGGGAGCTGTTTTTT. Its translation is CASSTGQGARTGELFF.

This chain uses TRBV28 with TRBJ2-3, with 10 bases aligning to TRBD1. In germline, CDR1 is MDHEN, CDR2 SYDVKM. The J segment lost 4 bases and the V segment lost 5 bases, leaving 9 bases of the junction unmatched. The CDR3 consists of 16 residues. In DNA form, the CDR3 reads TGTGCCAGCAGTCTCCGGGACAGGGGACTCCCAGATACGCAGTATTTT. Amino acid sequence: CASSLRDRGLPDTQYF.

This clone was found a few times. CDR3 bases: TGTGCCAGCAGTTTATCAGGAGGGTTCACAGATACGCAGTATTTT. Encoded protein: CASSLSGGFTDTQYF. This chain uses TRBV27 with TRBJ2-3, with D possibly matching TRBD2 (6 bases). The V gene's germline CDR1 is MNHEY and CDR2 SMNVEV (reference sequence). CDR3 size: 15 residues. V lost 0 bases and J 2 bases, leaving 9 bases between the germline ends.